Below, 15 T cell receptor beta chains from the same sample are listed, as sequenced in a study of PD-L1 blockade in urothelial cancer. Time point defined: pretreatment peripheral blood. The data were produced by immunoSEQ multiplex PCR, yet TCRdb's version contains in-frame clones alone and is incomplete. The sample yields roughly 40,000 clones, about 89% seen once. The source material was PBMCs, sampled around atezolizumab (anti-PD-L1) treatment. The source is a woman aged 60-75 years with urothelial cancer.

V and J are TRBV28 and TRBJ2-1; D is possibly TRBD1 (6 bases). V was cut by 6 bases and J by 8 bases, with 17 bases left in between. The CDR3 covers 14 residues. CDR1 and CDR2 (germline): MDHEN, SYDVKM. The chain's CDR3 is CASRKMTGDDEQFF. In nucleotides, the CDR3 is TGTGCCAGCAGAAAGATGACAGGAGACGATGAGCAGTTCTTC.

This clone was picked up a small number of times. The rearrangement links TRBV7-9 to TRBJ2-7, with TRBD2 as a possible D gene (5 bases). V was cut by 6 bases and J by 2 bases, with 11 bases left in between. The CDR3 is made up of 13 amino acids. The germline V gene encodes CDR1 SEHNR and CDR2 FQNEAQ (reference sequence). DNA of the CDR3: TGTGCCAGCAGTTCTTCCGGGGCCTACGAGCAGTACTTC. This translates into CASSSSGAYEQYF. The whole variable domain, remainder taken from reference TRBV7-9 and TRBJ2-7, is DTGVSQNPRHKITKRGQNVTFRCDPISEHNRLYWYRQTLGQGPEFLTYFQNEAQLEKSRLLSDRFSAERPKGSFSTLEIQRTEQGDSAMYLCASSSSGAYEQYFGPGTRLTVT.

V and J are TRBV27 and TRBJ2-1; 8 nucleotides match TRBD1. Germline-derived CDR1 and CDR2 are MNHEY and SMNVEV (reference sequence). The CDR3 is 13 residues long. Germline trimming cut 2 bases from V and 9 bases from J; bases unmatched to any gene: 3. Written as DNA, the CDR3 is TGTGCCAGCAGTTTACAGGGGGCCGGTGAGCAGTTCTTC. It is translated as CASSLQGAGEQFF.

This chain connects TRBV6-5 to TRBJ2-1; TRBD2 might be the D (6 bases). CDR1 MNHEY and CDR2 SVGAGI come from the germline V gene. V lost 0 bases and J 6 bases, leaving 12 bases between the germline ends. The CDR3 is 15 amino acids. CDR3: CASSYSRDFPNEQFF. CDR3 DNA sequence: TGTGCCAGCAGTTACTCGAGGGACTTCCCCAATGAGCAGTTCTTC.

The J gene is TRBJ2-7, the V gene TRBV19; 8 positions match TRBD2. The CDR3 contains 14 residues. CDR1 is LNHDA, CDR2 SQIVND, per germline (reference sequence). Trimming took 5 bases from V and 2 from J; bases not matched to a gene: 5. The CDR3 here is CASSPGTSAYEQYF. CDR3 DNA sequence: TGTGCCAGTAGTCCCGGGACTAGTGCCTACGAGCAGTACTTC.

This rearrangement joins TRBV19 to TRBJ2-3, with 7 bases matching TRBD1. The CDR3 extends over 16 amino acids. V gave up 3 bases and J gave up 1 base; unmatched junction bases: 7. CDR1 LNHDA and CDR2 SQIVND come from the germline V gene (reference sequence). CDR3: CASSIDGTARTDTQYF. In DNA form, the CDR3 reads TGTGCCAGTAGTATTGATGGGACAGCCCGCACAGATACGCAGTATTTT. The full variable domain, in which reference TRBV19 and TRBJ2-3 provide the parts outside the CDR3, is DGGITQSPKYLFRKEGQNVTLSCEQNLNHDAMYWYRQDPGQGLRLIYYSQIVNDFQKGDIAEGYSVSREKKESFPLTVTSAQKNPTAFYLCASSIDGTARTDTQYFGPGTRLTVL.

The chain joins TRBV27 to TRBJ2-6; a weak D match, TRBD1 (6 bases). Deletions cut 7 bases from V and 0 bases from J, with 16 bases between. Germline loops: CDR1 MNHEY, CDR2 SMNVEV (reference sequence). This CDR3 is 17 amino acids long. As DNA, the CDR3 is TGTGCCAGCACCCGGACAGTTGGGCTCTCTGGGGCCAACGTCCTGACTTTC. This sequence encodes CASTRTVGLSGANVLTF.

The DNA of the CDR3 is TGTGCCAGCAGTAATGGACTAGCGGGAGCAACAGATACGCAGTATTTT. This sequence encodes CASSNGLAGATDTQYF. The chain employs TRBV27 and TRBJ2-3, with 13 bases that match TRBD2. CDR1 is MNHEY and CDR2 is SMNVEV in the germline V gene (reference sequence). The junction had 5 bases not matched to a gene; V was cut back by 5 bases and J by 3 bases. This CDR3 has 16 amino acids.

This rearrangement joins TRBV7-3 to TRBJ2-1, with 11 bases matching TRBD2. The CDR3 totals 16 residues. Germline V lookup: CDR1 SGHTA, CDR2 FQGTGA. J was trimmed by 7 bases and V by 3 bases; bases with no gene match: 8. In nucleotides, the CDR3 is TGTGCCAGCAGCTTGACTACTAGCGGGAGATTAAATGAGCAGTTCTTC. This encodes CASSLTTSGRLNEQFF.

This rearrangement joins TRBV7-7 to TRBJ2-1, with 10 positions matching TRBD2. The CDR3 spans 15 residues. Unmatched junction bases numbered 4, after V lost 5 bases and J lost 3 bases. Germline V gives CDR1 SSHAT, CDR2 FNYEAQ (reference sequence). This CDR3 is CASSRGTSDYNEQFF. CDR3 nucleotide sequence: TGTGCCAGCAGCCGAGGGACTAGCGACTACAATGAGCAGTTCTTC.

The chain is built from TRBV4-1 and TRBJ2-7; the match to TRBD1 covers 7 bases. V shed 1 base, J shed 4 bases, and the junction held 13 bases outside the gene matches. The CDR3 is made up of 17 amino acids. The germline V gene has CDR1 MGHRA and CDR2 YSYEKL. The CDR3 nucleotides are TGCGCCAGCAGCCAAGCTCCCCTAGACAGGGTGGGGTACGAGCAGTACTTC. Protein product: CASSQAPLDRVGYEQYF.

The chain is built from TRBV5-1 and TRBJ2-2; 8 bases line up with TRBD1. With 3 bases clipped from V and 6 bases from J, the junction kept 10 bases outside the gene matches. The CDR3 is 16 residues long. Germline V gene lookup returns CDR1 SGHRS and CDR2 YFSETQ. In DNA, the CDR3 is TGCGCCAGCAGCTCAGATGGACAGGGAGTATCCGGGGAGCTGTTTTTT. The encoded protein is CASSSDGQGVSGELFF. Drawing the rest from reference TRBV5-1 and TRBJ2-2, the complete variable domain is KAGVTQTPRYLIKTRGQQVTLSCSPISGHRSVSWYQQTPGQGLQFLFEYFSETQRNKGNFPGRFSGRQFSNSRSEMNVSTLELGDSALYLCASSSDGQGVSGELFFGEGSRLTVL.

The rearrangement joins TRBV7-8 to TRBJ2-1, with 10 bases matching TRBD2. J gave up 0 bases and V 7 bases, and 9 bases lay outside the gene matches. Germline CDR1 SGHVS, CDR2 FQNEAQ. The CDR3 is made up of 17 amino acids. DNA for the CDR3: TGTGCCAGCACCAGACTAGCGGGCCTTCTCTCCTACAATGAGCAGTTCTTC. Its protein is CASTRLAGLLSYNEQFF.

The chain links TRBV5-1 to TRBJ2-1, with TRBD1 identical over 7 bases. Germline V CDR1 and CDR2: SGHRS, YFSETQ. The CDR3 extends over 13 amino acids. The ends lost 5 bases at V and 8 bases at J; junction bases unmatched: 7. CDR3 bases: TGCGCCAGCAGAACTCAGGGGACAGATGAGCAGTTCTTC. Its protein is CASRTQGTDEQFF.

This clone was picked up a small number of times. The chain joins TRBV5-1 to TRBJ2-7; 11 bases line up with TRBD1. CDR3 length equals 17 residues. Trimming removed 2 bases from V and 9 bases from J; junction bases left unmatched: 16. Per germline, CDR1 SGHRS and CDR2 YFSETQ. As DNA, the CDR3 is TGCGCCAGCAGCTTTAACGGTGGTGGGACAGGGGGAAATTGGCAGTACTTC. Encoded protein: CASSFNGGGTGGNWQYF.